This record covers a single TCR beta chain. The antigen it binds to is not known. No much larger clonotype is one base removed from it; base qualities were not supplied. These data originate in a study of blood T cells in healthy people across ages (dated by TCRdb to 2014 to 2015). About the full investigation: In model experiments, roughly one uniquely barcoded TCR beta cDNA molecule per two T cells was captured by template switching. Using deep sequencing normalized with unique cDNA molecular identifiers, the study measured how TCR beta repertoire diversity changes with age. For two donors (one aged 18 to 29 and one aged 80 or older), the study analyzed two additional independent replicas of 1 million unique cDNA reads from the same blood draw. Four age groups were formed from the donors: young (average roughly 16 years), middle-aged (approximately 41), aged (about 62) and long-lived (more than 75). The study at large found these results: Estimates of total diversity from one million sequenced T cells were regarded as lower bounds and underestimates. The CMV infection status of donors was not known, potentially confounding age-related changes in expanded clonotypes. Observed TCR beta diversity per million T cells fell roughly linearly with age, and a significant reduction was already apparent by age around 36. Conclusive comparison of naive and antigen-experienced compartments was prevented by the profiling of bulk unsorted PBMCs. There was a strong correlation between observed TCR beta diversity and the percentage of naive T cells measured by flow cytometry. Compared with the aged group, the long-lived group had more naive CD4+ T cells, fewer expanded clones and increased TCR diversity, suggesting age selection.

The roughly 42 donors, aged roughly 6 to 90 years, were systemically healthy Caucasian individuals from Russia. Ten milliliters of peripheral blood were drawn from each donor into EDTA-treated Vacutainer tubes. Ficoll-Paque density-gradient centrifugation was used to isolate PBMCs, with at least 7 million per sample. Total RNA, at least 6 micrograms per sample, was extracted from PBMCs with Trizol reagent. Naive CD45RAhigh/CD27high T cell percentages were measured by flow cytometry on a PBMC aliquot from every donor. Libraries were made using 5' RACE. TCRdb records Illumina HiSeq 2500 as the sequencer. A second PCR of roughly 7 to 11 cycles was performed with a sample-barcoded 5' primer and a J-beta primer mix. A unique molecular identifier was introduced onto each TCR beta cDNA molecule by a template-switch 5' adaptor carrying 12 random nucleotides. Each sample yielded at least 2.5 million CDR3-containing paired-end reads. First-strand cDNA was synthesized from all RNA with the Mint cDNA synthesis kit, primed by a TRBC-specific oligonucleotide. After uracil-DNA glycosylase treatment, a first 18-cycle PCR used universal primers M1SS and BC2_uni_R on all cDNA. The published analysis was carried out like this. For normalization, 1 million high-quality reads were randomly selected from each sample, with every read carrying a distinct molecular identifier. Instead of being binned into consensus sequences, reads that shared molecular identifiers were thrown out. CDR3 identification, clonotype clustering and error correction used MiTCR with a Q25 quality threshold and the strictest error-elimination algorithm. A nonparametric unseen species model using Euler transformation provided a lower-bound estimate of total TCR beta diversity. TCRdb's own reprocessing of the public reads used fastp at Q25 and MiXCR and kept productive beta chains. Entries that share a CDR3 protein sequence are merged under the most common genes and DNA. These V and J calls derive from TCRdb rather than the authors' analysis. The sample table records 800,000 to 950,000 distinct CDR3 sequences; almost 30% of these occur just once. About a tenth of the sample belongs to the ten largest clones.

The CDR3 holds 14 amino acids from the cysteine to the phenylalanine. Just CDR3 DNA is preserved here, 42 bases in frame from base 1. CDR1 and CDR2 were assigned from the germline V gene (reference sequence) as LNHNV and YYDKDF. V is clipped by 0 bases and J by 7 bases, and the sequence between their germline boundaries is 9 bases long. The same sample was also used in a study of T cells of mothers and their children. The second paper states: Nine systemically healthy Caucasian individuals served as donors, namely three mothers together with their six children. cDNA synthesis consumed the entire amount of extracted RNA, loaded at approximately 1.5 ug RNA in each 15 ul reaction. Sample barcodes and 2-4 random nucleotides were added via the M1S primer in the second PCR. Over 9.5 million TCR beta CDR3 reads were obtained for each mother, and around 3 million reads were obtained for each child. TCR recombination output is similarly shaped by thymic selection in related and unrelated pairs, with a minor effect exerted by inherited differences. Normalized repertoire overlap was always slightly but never significantly higher in related than unrelated mother-child pairs. No persistent microchimeric T cell clones were detected, at a sensitivity of approximately 100 clones per million clonotypes. To look for features that set related mother-child pairs apart from unrelated individuals, the researchers ran deep NGS to compare the TCR beta repertoires of mothers and children. Mothers averaged approximately 40 +/- 4 years of age and children averaged around 10 +/- 4 years. Libraries were sequenced on Illumina HiSeq 2000 with 100+100 nt paired-end reads after adapter ligation with NEBNext reagents. Mother and child libraries were prepared a month apart and sequenced in separate runs to prevent cross-contamination. For each donor, between roughly 450,000 and 2,100,000 distinct TCR beta clonotypes were identified. Naive TCR beta clonotypes were estimated from low-frequency clonotypes matched to each donor's FACS-determined naive share, without sorting.

Sequencing was performed on blood. This TCR was recovered from a middle-aged woman in good health. Recombination linked TRBV15 to TRBJ1-4; the D gene cannot be named for sure. The CDR3 reads as follows: CATSRDLGAEKLFF. The sequence in DNA is TGTGCCACCAGCAGAGATCTGGGTGCTGAAAAACTGTTTTTT.